The 4 T cell receptor beta chains presented below share a single source sample, sequenced in a study of TIL therapy for anti-PD-1-resistant metastatic lung cancer (dated by TCRdb to about 2021). TCR beta CDR3 regions were amplified from genomic DNA by bias-controlled multiplex PCR with the immunoSEQ v3 hsTCRB kit. Sourced from immuneACCESS, this table was stored by TCRdb with only in-frame sequences that have V and J called. A share of the clones is absent; for the studies checked, an unresolved V gene accounts for under half, and the remainder has no known explanation. Within this sample are approximately 27,000 clones, with around 70% of them counted one time only. 7.4% of the sample is held by the ten biggest clonotypes. This sample's time point label indicates: pre-treatment sample, taken before nivolumab and TIL therapy. Baseline tumor samples were excised metastases, mostly pleural nodules or supraclavicular lymph nodes, from the same resection used to grow TIL.

The source material was tumor tissue, sampled at baseline. These receptors all come from a person aged 25-79 years with non-small cell lung cancer.

This clone has only a few counts. The rearrangement uses TRBV6-5 and TRBJ2-7, with D unresolved. This CDR3 region has 12 residues. CDR1 is MNHEY and CDR2 is SVGAGI in the germline V gene. The V end lost 4 bases, the J end lost 3 bases, and 7 bases lay between the germline ends. The CDR3 nucleotides are TGTGCCAGCAGTTCGACTGGCTACGAGCAGTACTTC. This encodes CASSSTGYEQYF.

This rearrangement joins TRBV10-3 to TRBJ1-4, with D maybe TRBD1 (5 bases). The germline gives CDR1 ENHRY, CDR2 SYGVKD. The ends were cut back, 5 bases at V and 4 bases at J, with 11 bases in the middle. The CDR3 consists of 14 residues. CDR3 region: CAISPGSNNEKLFF. In nucleotides, the CDR3 is TGTGCCATCAGTCCAGGGTCGAATAATGAAAAACTGTTTTTT.

The chain joins TRBV2 to TRBJ2-7, with D perhaps matching TRBD1 (6 bases). Germline values: CDR1 SNHLY, CDR2 FYNNEI. V was trimmed by 6 bases and J by 2 bases, leaving 17 bases between them. The CDR3 is 15 residues long. The CDR3, as DNA: TGTGCCAGCAGGGAGGACAGTGGGCCCGCCTACGAGCAGTACTTC. Translation: CASREDSGPAYEQYF.

This chain uses TRBV10-3 with TRBJ2-1, with D possibly TRBD2 on 5 matching bases. The CDR3 totals 13 residues. The V end lost 10 bases, the J end lost 5 bases, and 15 bases lay between the germline ends. Germline lookup yields CDR1 ENHRY and CDR2 SYGVKD. The CDR3 region has the DNA TGTGCCACCGCACCTCGGGATGACAATGAGCAGTTCTTC. It specifies CATAPRDDNEQFF.